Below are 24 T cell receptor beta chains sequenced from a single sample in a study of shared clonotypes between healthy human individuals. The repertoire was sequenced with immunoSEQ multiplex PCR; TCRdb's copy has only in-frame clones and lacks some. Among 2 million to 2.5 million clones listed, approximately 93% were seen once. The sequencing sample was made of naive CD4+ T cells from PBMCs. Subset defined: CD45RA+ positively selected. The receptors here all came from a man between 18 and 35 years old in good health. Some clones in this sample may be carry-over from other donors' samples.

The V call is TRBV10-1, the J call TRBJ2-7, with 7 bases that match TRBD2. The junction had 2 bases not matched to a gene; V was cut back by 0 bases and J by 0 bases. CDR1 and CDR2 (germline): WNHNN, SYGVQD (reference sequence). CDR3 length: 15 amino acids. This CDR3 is CASSESRGISYEQYF. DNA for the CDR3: TGCGCCAGCAGTGAGTCGCGGGGGATCTCCTACGAGCAGTACTTC.

The CDR3 sequence is CASRGQPTEAFF. Here the CDR3 DNA reads TGTGCCAGCAGAGGACAGCCCACTGAAGCTTTCTTT. V usage is TRBV6-5 and J usage is TRBJ1-1; D possibly corresponds to TRBD1 (6 bases). Germline-derived CDR1 and CDR2 are MNHEY and SVGAGI. The CDR3 length is 12 residues. V lost 6 bases, J lost 4 bases, and 9 bases lay in between.

CDR3 loop: CASSMLNYNYGYTF. The CDR3 nucleotides read TGTGCCAGTAGTATGCTAAATTATAACTATGGCTACACCTTC. The rearrangement links TRBV19 to TRBJ1-2; D unresolved. The CDR3 extends over 14 amino acids. Trimming cost V 3 bases and J 1 base, with 9 bases left between them. CDR1 and CDR2 from the germline V gene are LNHDA and SQIVND (reference sequence).

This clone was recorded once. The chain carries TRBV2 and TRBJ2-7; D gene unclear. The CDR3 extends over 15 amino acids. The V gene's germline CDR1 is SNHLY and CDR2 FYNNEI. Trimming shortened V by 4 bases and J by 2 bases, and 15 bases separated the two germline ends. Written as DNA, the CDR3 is TGTGCCAGCAGTGTCAGGCAGTCGAGAGCCTACGAGCAGTACTTC. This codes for CASSVRQSRAYEQYF.

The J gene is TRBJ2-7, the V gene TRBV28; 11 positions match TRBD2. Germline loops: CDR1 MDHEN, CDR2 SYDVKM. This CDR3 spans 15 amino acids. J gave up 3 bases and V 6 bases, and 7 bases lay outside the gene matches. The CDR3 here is CASREETSGSYEQYF. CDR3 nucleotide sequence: TGTGCCAGCAGGGAGGAAACTAGCGGGAGCTACGAGCAGTACTTC.

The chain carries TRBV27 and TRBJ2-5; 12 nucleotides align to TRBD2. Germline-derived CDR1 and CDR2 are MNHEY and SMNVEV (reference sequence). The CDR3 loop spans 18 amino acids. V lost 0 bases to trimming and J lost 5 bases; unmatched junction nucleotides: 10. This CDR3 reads CASSLSVASGRAWETQYF. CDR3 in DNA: TGTGCCAGCAGTTTATCGGTGGCTAGCGGGAGGGCCTGGGAGACCCAGTACTTC.

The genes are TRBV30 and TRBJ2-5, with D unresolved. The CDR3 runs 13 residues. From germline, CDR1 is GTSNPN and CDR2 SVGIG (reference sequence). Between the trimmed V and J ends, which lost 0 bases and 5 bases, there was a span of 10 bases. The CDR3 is CAWSVHSVETQYF. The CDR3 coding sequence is TGTGCCTGGAGTGTACACAGTGTGGAGACCCAGTACTTC.

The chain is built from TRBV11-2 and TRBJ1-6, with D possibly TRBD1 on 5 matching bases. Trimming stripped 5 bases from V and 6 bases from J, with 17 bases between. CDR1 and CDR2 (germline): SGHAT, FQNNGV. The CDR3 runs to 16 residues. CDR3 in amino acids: CASSGRARGPNSPLHF. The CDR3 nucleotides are TGTGCCAGCAGCGGACGGGCGAGGGGACCTAATTCACCCCTCCACTTT.

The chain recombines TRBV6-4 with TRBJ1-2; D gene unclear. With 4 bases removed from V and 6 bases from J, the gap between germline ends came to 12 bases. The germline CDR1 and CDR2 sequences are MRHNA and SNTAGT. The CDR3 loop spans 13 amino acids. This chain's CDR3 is CASSALYLDGYTF. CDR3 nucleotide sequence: TGTGCCAGCAGTGCTCTTTACTTGGATGGCTACACCTTC.

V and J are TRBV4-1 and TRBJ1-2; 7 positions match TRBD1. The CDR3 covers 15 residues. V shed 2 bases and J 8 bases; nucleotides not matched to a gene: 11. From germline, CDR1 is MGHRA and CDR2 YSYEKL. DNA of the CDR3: TGCGCCAGCAGCCAACTCGACAGGGACTCGGGGGGCTACACCTTC. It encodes CASSQLDRDSGGYTF.

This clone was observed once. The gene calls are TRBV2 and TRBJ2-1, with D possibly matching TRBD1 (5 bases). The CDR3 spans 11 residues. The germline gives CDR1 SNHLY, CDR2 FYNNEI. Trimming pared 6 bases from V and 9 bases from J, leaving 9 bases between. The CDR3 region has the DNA TGTGCCAGCAGCATAGGGGTTGAGCAGTTCTTC. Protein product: CASSIGVEQFF.

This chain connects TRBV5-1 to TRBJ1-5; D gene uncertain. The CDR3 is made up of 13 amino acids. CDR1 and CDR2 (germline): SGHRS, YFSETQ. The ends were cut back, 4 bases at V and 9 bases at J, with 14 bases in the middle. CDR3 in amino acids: CASSTFGRPPQHF. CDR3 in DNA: TGCGCCAGCAGCACCTTCGGTCGGCCGCCCCAGCATTTT.

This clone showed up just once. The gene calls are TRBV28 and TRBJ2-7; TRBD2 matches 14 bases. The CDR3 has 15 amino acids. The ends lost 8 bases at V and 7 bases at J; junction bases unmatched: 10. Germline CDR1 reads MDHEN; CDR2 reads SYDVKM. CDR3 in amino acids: CASPPPGLAGDEQYF. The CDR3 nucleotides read TGTGCCAGCCCGCCACCGGGACTAGCGGGAGATGAGCAGTACTTC.

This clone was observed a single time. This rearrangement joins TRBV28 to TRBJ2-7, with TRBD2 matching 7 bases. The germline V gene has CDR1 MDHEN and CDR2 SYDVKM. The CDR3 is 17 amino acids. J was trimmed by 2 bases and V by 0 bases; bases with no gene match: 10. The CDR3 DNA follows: TGTGCCAGCAGTTTATGGGGGCTAGCGGCGGGAACCTACGAGCAGTACTTC. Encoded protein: CASSLWGLAAGTYEQYF.

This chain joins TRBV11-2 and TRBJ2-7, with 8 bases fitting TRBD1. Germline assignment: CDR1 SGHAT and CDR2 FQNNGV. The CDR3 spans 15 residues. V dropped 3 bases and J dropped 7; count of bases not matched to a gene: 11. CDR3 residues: CASSFTKTGAWEQYF. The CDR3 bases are TGTGCCAGCAGCTTTACAAAGACAGGGGCATGGGAGCAGTACTTC.

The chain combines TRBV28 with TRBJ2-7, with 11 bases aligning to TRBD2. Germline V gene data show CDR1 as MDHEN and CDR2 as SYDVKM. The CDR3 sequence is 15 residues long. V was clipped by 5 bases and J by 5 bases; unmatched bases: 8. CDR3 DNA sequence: TGTGCCAGCAGTACCGCCGGGACTAGCGGCCACGAGCAGTACTTC. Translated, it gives CASSTAGTSGHEQYF.

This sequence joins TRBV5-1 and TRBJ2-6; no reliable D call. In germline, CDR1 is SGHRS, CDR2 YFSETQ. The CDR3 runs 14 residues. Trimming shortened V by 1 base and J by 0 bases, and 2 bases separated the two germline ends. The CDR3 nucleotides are TGCGCCAGCAGCTTGTTCTCTGGGGCCAACGTCCTGACTTTC. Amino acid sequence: CASSLFSGANVLTF.

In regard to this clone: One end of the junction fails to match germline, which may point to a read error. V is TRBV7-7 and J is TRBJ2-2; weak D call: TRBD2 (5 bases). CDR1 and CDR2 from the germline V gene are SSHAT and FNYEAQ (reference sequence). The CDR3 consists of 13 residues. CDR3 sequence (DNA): TGTGCCAGCAGCTCCACTTCTCGCGGGCAGCTGTTTTTT. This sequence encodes CASSSTSRGQLFF.

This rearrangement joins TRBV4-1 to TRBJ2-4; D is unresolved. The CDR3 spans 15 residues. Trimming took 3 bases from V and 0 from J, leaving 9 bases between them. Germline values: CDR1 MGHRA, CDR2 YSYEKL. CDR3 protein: CASSQVTLAKNIQYF. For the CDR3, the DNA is TGCGCCAGCAGCCAGGTAACTTTAGCCAAAAACATTCAGTACTTC.

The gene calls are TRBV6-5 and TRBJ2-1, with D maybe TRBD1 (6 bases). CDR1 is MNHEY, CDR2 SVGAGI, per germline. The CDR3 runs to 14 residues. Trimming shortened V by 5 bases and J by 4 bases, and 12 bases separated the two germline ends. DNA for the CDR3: TGTGCCAGCAGTGTAAGGACAGCTTACAATGAGCAGTTCTTC. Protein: CASSVRTAYNEQFF.

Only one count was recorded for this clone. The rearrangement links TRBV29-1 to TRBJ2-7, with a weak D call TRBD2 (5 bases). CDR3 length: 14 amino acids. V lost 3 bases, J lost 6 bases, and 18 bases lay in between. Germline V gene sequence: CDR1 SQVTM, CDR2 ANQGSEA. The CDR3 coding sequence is TGCAGCGTTGAGTCTTGGGATTCGGGGAGCGAGCAGTACTTC. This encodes CSVESWDSGSEQYF.

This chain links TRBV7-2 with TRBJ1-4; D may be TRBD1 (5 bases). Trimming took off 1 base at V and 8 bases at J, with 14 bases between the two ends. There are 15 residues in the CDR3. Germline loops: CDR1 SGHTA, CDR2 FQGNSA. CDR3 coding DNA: TGTGCCAGCAGCTTAGTGGCAGGGAAGGGCGAAAAACTGTTTTTT. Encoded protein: CASSLVAGKGEKLFF.

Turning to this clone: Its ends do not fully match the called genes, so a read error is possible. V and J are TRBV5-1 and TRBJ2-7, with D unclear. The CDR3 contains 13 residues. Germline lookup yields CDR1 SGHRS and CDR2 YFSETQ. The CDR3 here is CTSSLAEPNEQYF. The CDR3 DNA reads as TGCACCAGCAGCTTGGCCGAGCCAAACGAGCAGTACTTC.

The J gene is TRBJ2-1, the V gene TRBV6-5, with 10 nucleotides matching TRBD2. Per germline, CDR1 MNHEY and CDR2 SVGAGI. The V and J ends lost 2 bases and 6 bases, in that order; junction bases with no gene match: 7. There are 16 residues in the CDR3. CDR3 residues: CASSYAPAGGPNEQFF. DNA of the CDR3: TGTGCCAGCAGTTACGCCCCAGCGGGAGGGCCCAATGAGCAGTTCTTC.